These 20 T cell receptor beta chains came from one sample sequenced in a study of OX40 agonist ivuxolimab in advanced cancers. The method was immunoSEQ multiplex PCR; TCRdb's version includes in-frame clones alone and lacks a portion of them. The sample comprises tens of thousands of clones, 75% to 90% of which are singletons, and roughly 0.4% rests with the top ten. Sequences were derived from CD4+ or CD8+ T cells sorted from blood, sampled in a trial of the OX40 agonist ivuxolimab. The source of these receptors is an adult with an advanced solid tumor such as melanoma, head and neck, liver or kidney cancer.

The chain has TRBV2 and TRBJ2-5; TRBD2 matches at 9 bases. The CDR3 runs to 14 residues. Germline values: CDR1 SNHLY, CDR2 FYNNEI. The V gene end was trimmed by 4 bases and the J gene end by 4 bases; junction bases not matched to a gene: 4. CDR3 residues: CASSAVAGVETQYF. The DNA for the CDR3 is TGTGCCAGCAGTGCAGTAGCGGGGGTAGAGACCCAGTACTTC. Using reference TRBV2 and TRBJ2-5 for the parts outside the CDR3, the full variable domain is EPEVTQTPSHQVTQMGQEVILRCVPISNHLYFYWYRQILGQKVEFLVSFYNNEISEKSEIFDDQFSVERPDGSNFTLKIRSTKLEDSAMYFCASSAVAGVETQYFGPGTRLLVL.

V usage is TRBV11-3 and J usage is TRBJ2-5; 12 positions agree with TRBD2. Germline trimming cut 5 bases from V and 2 bases from J; bases unmatched to any gene: 6. The CDR3 loop spans 16 amino acids. Germline CDR1 is SGHNT and CDR2 is YENEEA. The CDR3 region is CASSPGLAGRQETQYF. CDR3 sequence (DNA): TGTGCCAGCAGCCCAGGACTAGCGGGGAGGCAAGAGACCCAGTACTTC.

This rearrangement joins TRBV21-1 to TRBJ2-3; the table calls TRBD1, which could not be checked here. TRBV21-1 is noted as a pseudogene. The CDR3 has 16 residues. In DNA form, the CDR3 reads TGTGCCAGCAGCATACCGGGACAGGGGGACACAGATACGCAGTATTTT. Its translation: CASSIPGQGDTDTQYF.

The rearrangement links TRBV18 to TRBJ1-2; tentatively, D is TRBD1 (6 bases). Between the trimmed V and J ends, which lost 2 bases and 0 bases, there was a span of 16 bases. Germline loops: CDR1 KGHSH, CDR2 LQKENI. The CDR3 is 17 residues long. CDR3: CASSPSTDRGSNYGYTF. CDR3 bases: TGTGCCAGCTCACCATCCACCGATAGGGGGTCTAACTATGGCTACACCTTC. The whole variable domain, remainder taken from reference TRBV18 and TRBJ1-2, is NAGVMQNPRHLVRRRGQEARLRCSPMKGHSHVYWYRQLPEEGLKFMVYLQKENIIDESGMPKERFSAEFPKEGPSILRIQQVVRGDSAAYFCASSPSTDRGSNYGYTFGSGTRLTVV.

This clone was picked up one time. The rearrangement joins TRBV6-1 to TRBJ2-5; possibly TRBD1 or TRBD2 for D (5 bases each). The CDR3 extends over 15 amino acids. Germline loops: CDR1 MNHNS, CDR2 SASEGT. V shed 2 bases and J shed 8 bases, with 18 bases lying between them. CDR3 region: CASSETRDAKRTQYF. The CDR3 DNA reads as TGTGCCAGCAGTGAAACCAGGGACGCCAAGAGAACCCAGTACTTC.

The chain joins TRBV13 to TRBJ1-1, with 7 bases that match TRBD1. V dropped 6 bases and J dropped 1; count of bases not matched to a gene: 8. The germline CDR1 and CDR2 sequences are PRHDT and FYEKMQ (reference sequence). There are 15 residues in the CDR3. CDR3 sequence (DNA): TGTGCCAGCAGTTCCACAGGGGCTCGGAACACTGAAGCTTTCTTT. Protein: CASSSTGARNTEAFF.

The chain couples TRBV28 to TRBJ1-6; D not certain. Trimming took 2 bases from V and 6 from J, leaving 23 bases between them. Looked up from germline, CDR1 is MDHEN and CDR2 is SYDVKM. The CDR3 is 19 amino acids. CDR3 sequence reads: CASSLRVRAWIYINSPLHF. In DNA, the CDR3 is TGTGCCAGCAGTTTACGGGTCCGGGCTTGGATATATATTAATTCACCCCTCCACTTT.

This clone was seen only a few times. The chain carries TRBV18 and TRBJ1-5; D call uncertain. CDR1 KGHSH and CDR2 LQKENI come from the germline V gene. Trimming removed 3 bases at V and 3 bases at J, with 12 bases between. CDR3 length: 15 amino acids. The CDR3 loop is CASSPQNSNNQPQHF. In DNA form, the CDR3 reads TGTGCCAGCTCACCCCAGAACAGCAACAATCAGCCCCAGCATTTT.

The V call is TRBV5-1, the J call TRBJ1-2; 8 nucleotides agree with TRBD1. The V gene's germline CDR1 is SGHRS and CDR2 YFSETQ. The length of the CDR3 is 16 residues. The V gene end was trimmed by 3 bases and the J gene end by 5 bases; junction bases not matched to a gene: 12. The DNA of the CDR3 is TGCGCCAGCAGCTCAAAACAGGCAGGGGGCAGTTATGGCTACACCTTC. The encoded protein is CASSSKQAGGSYGYTF.

This clone showed up just a few times. The chain combines TRBV2 with TRBJ1-2; no firm D call. Germline CDR1 SNHLY, CDR2 FYNNEI. V lost 6 bases and J lost 4, with 12 bases in between. The CDR3 consists of 13 residues. CDR3 DNA: TGTGCCAGCAGGACCGTTCAATTCTATGGCTACACCTTC. Encoded protein: CASRTVQFYGYTF.

The gene calls are TRBV5-1 and TRBJ2-7, with 7 bases aligning to TRBD1. Germline CDR1 SGHRS, CDR2 YFSETQ. The CDR3 has 12 residues. Unmatched junction bases numbered 2, after V lost 4 bases and J lost 4 bases. CDR3 coding DNA: TGCGCCAGCAGCCCGGGACAGTACGAGCAGTACTTC. Translated, it gives CASSPGQYEQYF.

CDR3 sequence: CAIRTGTNYGYTF. The CDR3, as DNA: TGTGCCATCAGGACGGGGACAAACTATGGCTACACCTTC. V and J are TRBV10-3 and TRBJ1-2; tentatively, D is TRBD1 (6 bases). Trimming stripped 6 bases from V and 2 bases from J, with 10 bases between. This CDR3 has 13 residues. CDR1 ENHRY and CDR2 SYGVKD come from the germline V gene.

The chain is built from TRBV7-7 and TRBJ2-7; D is uncertain. The CDR3 totals 10 residues. V lost 3 bases, J lost 3 bases, and 0 bases lay in between. Germline loops: CDR1 SSHAT, CDR2 FNYEAQ (reference sequence). Here the CDR3 reads CASSFYEQYF. Written as DNA, the CDR3 is TGTGCCAGCAGCTTCTACGAGCAGTACTTC.

The chain's CDR3 is CASSLSDYRGYTF. The CDR3 coding sequence is TGTGCCAGCAGTTTATCAGATTACCGGGGCTACACCTTC. The rearrangement joins TRBV28 to TRBJ1-2; D is uncertain. Germline values: CDR1 MDHEN, CDR2 SYDVKM. V lost 1 base and J lost 8, with 11 bases in between. The CDR3 has 13 amino acids.

The V gene is TRBV14, the J gene TRBJ2-7, with D possibly matching TRBD1 (5 bases). The germline CDR1 and CDR2 sequences are SGHDN and FVKESK. The CDR3 length is 15 residues. V was clipped by 5 bases and J by 3 bases, with 17 bases between them. In nucleotides, the CDR3 is TGTGCCAGCAGCAAAAGACACGGACAATTCTACGAGCAGTACTTC. It yields the protein CASSKRHGQFYEQYF.

The chain combines TRBV5-1 with TRBJ1-6; possibly TRBD1 for D (5 bases). There are 15 residues in the CDR3. CDR1 and CDR2 (germline): SGHRS, YFSETQ. V lost 4 bases and J 7 bases, leaving 15 bases between the germline ends. CDR3: CASSPDTGVNSPLHF. CDR3 bases: TGCGCCAGCAGCCCGGACACGGGGGTCAATTCACCCCTCCACTTT.

The gene calls are TRBV29-1 and TRBJ2-6; 7 bases fit TRBD1. The trim removed 4 bases at V and 2 bases at J, leaving 5 bases unmatched. Germline V gene sequence: CDR1 SQVTM, CDR2 ANQGSEA. This CDR3 has 15 residues. This chain's CDR3 is CSVGGQGAGANVLTF. CDR3 nucleotide sequence: TGCAGCGTTGGGGGGCAGGGGGCTGGGGCCAACGTCCTGACTTTC.

This clone appeared a single time. V and J are TRBV5-5 and TRBJ2-7; D is perhaps TRBD1 (7 bases). The CDR3 has 12 residues. V lost 3 bases, J lost 6 bases, and 10 bases lay in between. Germline V lookup: CDR1 SGHKS, CDR2 YYEKEE (reference sequence). The CDR3 spells CASSWRGREQYF. In DNA, the CDR3 is TGTGCCAGCAGCTGGAGGGGGCGCGAGCAGTACTTC.

J is TRBJ2-3 and V is TRBV15; D might be TRBD2 (5 bases). There are 13 residues in the CDR3. Germline V gene lookup returns CDR1 LNHNV and CDR2 YYDKDF (reference sequence). Deletions cut 5 bases from V and 6 bases from J, with 12 bases between. CDR3 in amino acids: CATSLRAGDTQYF. Here the CDR3 DNA reads TGTGCCACCAGCCTAAGGGCGGGTGATACGCAGTATTTT.

V gene TRBV21-1 combines with J gene TRBJ1-4. TRBV21-1 is assigned pseudogene status. The CDR3 spans 14 residues. CDR3 sequence (DNA): TGTGCCAGCAGCGCGCAGAAACCAAATGAAAAACTGTTTTTT. Its protein is CASSAQKPNEKLFF.